A selection of T cell receptor beta chains follows, all from one sample in a study of blood T cell repertoires in COVID-19. Generated by immunoSEQ multiplex PCR, the TCRdb table keeps only in-frame clones and is missing some. The table records about 270,000 clones, 65% to 85% of them present only once. The source material was peripheral blood. These receptors all stem from a man older than 75 with acute or convalescent COVID-19. Each CDR3 is given with its conserved first and last residue. The D gene is left open where the match is weak. Not every row has a clone size; where given, it reads once, few, many or a size class.

d_gene: TRBD2; v_gene: TRBV15; j_gene: TRBJ2-1; abundance: -; CDR3nt: TGTGCCACCCGAGTGGGGCGCGGGGGGCCAGGTGAGCAGTTCTTC; CDR3aa: CATRVGRGGPGEQFF
d_gene: TRBD1; v_gene: TRBV2; j_gene: TRBJ2-6; abundance: -; CDR3nt: TGTGCCAGCAGTCGGACAGGGGGCGCGGGTGGGGCCAACGTCCTGACTTTC; CDR3aa: CASSRTGGAGGANVLTF
d_gene: TRBD1; v_gene: TRBV7-3; j_gene: TRBJ2-2; abundance: -; CDR3nt: TGTGCCAGCAGCGTGACAGGGTCCGGGGAGCTGTTTTTT; CDR3aa: CASSVTGSGELFF
d_gene: -; v_gene: TRBV5-1; j_gene: TRBJ2-3; abundance: few; CDR3nt: TGCGCCAGCAGCTTACGGGGTAGTGCCACAGATACGCAGTATTTT; CDR3aa: CASSLRGSATDTQYF
d_gene: TRBD2; v_gene: TRBV14; j_gene: TRBJ2-7; abundance: -; CDR3nt: TGTGCCAGCAGCCCTGGAAAAGCGGGGAGAAGCTACGAGCAGTACTTC; CDR3aa: CASSPGKAGRSYEQYF
d_gene: -; v_gene: TRBV5-5; j_gene: TRBJ2-7; abundance: -; CDR3nt: TGTGCCAGCAGCTTTGGCGGGACCTACGAGCAGTACTTC; CDR3aa: CASSFGGTYEQYF
d_gene: -; v_gene: TRBV19; j_gene: TRBJ2-1; abundance: -; CDR3nt: TGTGCCAGTAGTATAAAAGGGGTTGGTAATGAGCAGTTCTTC; CDR3aa: CASSIKGVGNEQFF
d_gene: TRBD2; v_gene: TRBV3-1/TRBV3-2; j_gene: TRBJ2-1; abundance: -; CDR3nt: TGTGCCAGCAGCGAAACTAGCGGGGTCCTATACAATGAGCAGTTCTTC; CDR3aa: CASSETSGVLYNEQFF
d_gene: TRBD2; v_gene: TRBV7-2; j_gene: TRBJ2-5; abundance: -; CDR3nt: TGTGCCAGCAGCTTGGGACTAGCGGAAGAGACCCAGTACTTC; CDR3aa: CASSLGLAEETQYF
d_gene: TRBD1; v_gene: TRBV9; j_gene: TRBJ2-2; abundance: -; CDR3nt: TGTGCCAGCAGCGCACAGGGGTCTAACACCGGGGAGCTGTTTTTT; CDR3aa: CASSAQGSNTGELFF
d_gene: TRBD2; v_gene: TRBV7-2; j_gene: TRBJ2-5; abundance: -; CDR3nt: TGTGCCAGCAGCGGCGGGACTAGCGGGGGCCCCCGCCAAGAGACCCAGTACTTC; CDR3aa: CASSGGTSGGPRQETQYF
d_gene: -; v_gene: TRBV7-6; j_gene: TRBJ2-6; abundance: -; CDR3nt: TGTGCCAGCAGCAAAGAGGGACACCTCCTCTCTGGGGCCAACGTCCTGACTTTC; CDR3aa: CASSKEGHLLSGANVLTF
d_gene: -; v_gene: TRBV2; j_gene: TRBJ1-2; abundance: -; CDR3nt: TGTGCCAGCGGAAGAGCCCAGGGTATAAGGGGCTACACCTTC; CDR3aa: CASGRAQGIRGYTF
d_gene: -; v_gene: TRBV5-1; j_gene: TRBJ2-3; abundance: -; CDR3nt: TGCGCCAGCAGCTTTAGCCAAGATACGCAGTATTTT; CDR3aa: CASSFSQDTQYF
d_gene: -; v_gene: TRBV10-3; j_gene: TRBJ1-3; abundance: -; CDR3nt: TGTGCCATCAGTGCGGACAGTACCTCTGGAAACACCATATATTTT; CDR3aa: CAISADSTSGNTIYF
d_gene: TRBD1; v_gene: TRBV5-1; j_gene: TRBJ1-1; abundance: -; CDR3nt: TGCGCCAGCAGCTTGGGTGCAGGGGGACGGTATACTGAAGCTTTCTTT; CDR3aa: CASSLGAGGRYTEAFF
d_gene: TRBD2; v_gene: TRBV7-3; j_gene: TRBJ2-2; abundance: -; CDR3nt: TGTGCCAGCAGCCCAATAGCGGGAGGGCGGACCGGGGAGCTGTTTTTT; CDR3aa: CASSPIAGGRTGELFF
d_gene: -; v_gene: TRBV10-3; j_gene: TRBJ2-5; abundance: -; CDR3nt: TGTGCCATCGGACAAGGACAAAAGGAAGAGACCCAGTACTTC; CDR3aa: CAIGQGQKEETQYF
d_gene: TRBD1; v_gene: TRBV18; j_gene: TRBJ1-2; abundance: few; CDR3nt: TGTGCCAGCTCACCTCAAGCCTCTCCCAGGACAGGGGACGGCTACACCTTC; CDR3aa: CASSPQASPRTGDGYTF
d_gene: TRBD1; v_gene: TRBV18; j_gene: TRBJ2-7; abundance: -; CDR3nt: TGTGCCAGCTCACCCCGACAGGGGGCAGGTTACGAGCAGTACTTC; CDR3aa: CASSPRQGAGYEQYF
d_gene: TRBD1; v_gene: TRBV10-3; j_gene: TRBJ2-2; abundance: -; CDR3nt: TGTGCCATGGGACAGGCTAACACCGGGGAGCTGTTTTTT; CDR3aa: CAMGQANTGELFF
d_gene: -; v_gene: TRBV4-1; j_gene: TRBJ1-5; abundance: medium-sized; CDR3nt: TGCGCCAGCAGCCAAGTAACAGGGAAAAACAATCAGCCCCAGCATTTT; CDR3aa: CASSQVTGKNNQPQHF
d_gene: -; v_gene: TRBV10-1; j_gene: TRBJ2-5; abundance: -; CDR3nt: TGCGCCAGCAGTCGACTACAAGAGACCCAGTACTTC; CDR3aa: CASSRLQETQYF
d_gene: TRBD1; v_gene: TRBV4-2; j_gene: TRBJ1-6; abundance: -; CDR3nt: TGTGCCAGCAGCCAGGGACAGGGAGGTTCACCCCTCCACTTT; CDR3aa: CASSQGQGGSPLHF
d_gene: -; v_gene: TRBV19; j_gene: TRBJ2-1; abundance: -; CDR3nt: TGTGCCAGTACCTCCCGCAATGAGCAGTTCTTC; CDR3aa: CASTSRNEQFF
d_gene: -; v_gene: TRBV28; j_gene: TRBJ2-2; abundance: -; CDR3nt: TGTGCCAGCATCAGCGGCGGAGCCCCGAACACCGGGGAGCTGTTTTTT; CDR3aa: CASISGGAPNTGELFF
d_gene: -; v_gene: TRBV5-1; j_gene: TRBJ2-2; abundance: -; CDR3nt: TGCGCCAGCAGCTTGGAAGGAGGGAACACCGGGGAGCTGTTTTTT; CDR3aa: CASSLEGGNTGELFF
d_gene: -; v_gene: TRBV28; j_gene: TRBJ2-7; abundance: -; CDR3nt: TGTGCCAGCAGTACGACAGATTCCTACGAGCAGTACTTC; CDR3aa: CASSTTDSYEQYF
d_gene: -; v_gene: TRBV19; j_gene: TRBJ2-7; abundance: few; CDR3nt: TGTGCCACCTCTGGGGGGGCATACGAGCAGTACTTC; CDR3aa: CATSGGAYEQYF
d_gene: TRBD1; v_gene: TRBV5-1; j_gene: TRBJ1-1; abundance: -; CDR3nt: TGCGCCAGCAGCTTGCGGGCAGGGGGCTGGAACACTGAAGCTTTCTTT; CDR3aa: CASSLRAGGWNTEAFF
d_gene: TRBD1; v_gene: TRBV7-2; j_gene: TRBJ1-1; abundance: -; CDR3nt: TGTGCCAGCAGCGGGCGTGACAGGGGCTTAAGAGCTTTCTTT; CDR3aa: CASSGRDRGLRAFF
d_gene: -; v_gene: TRBV28; j_gene: TRBJ1-5; abundance: -; CDR3nt: TGTGCCAGCAGTTTCGGCGGGAGCAATCAGCCCCAGCATTTT; CDR3aa: CASSFGGSNQPQHF
d_gene: TRBD1; v_gene: TRBV18; j_gene: TRBJ2-1; abundance: -; CDR3nt: TGTGCCAGCTCACGAGGGACAGACAATGAGCAGTTCTTC; CDR3aa: CASSRGTDNEQFF
d_gene: TRBD1; v_gene: TRBV7-8; j_gene: TRBJ2-7; abundance: -; CDR3nt: TGTGCCAGCAGCCTCCCCTTCGGGACAGGAACTTACGAGCAGTACTTC; CDR3aa: CASSLPFGTGTYEQYF
d_gene: TRBD1; v_gene: TRBV3-1/TRBV3-2; j_gene: TRBJ1-6; abundance: -; CDR3nt: TGTGCCAGCAGCCAAGCCGACAGGGAAAGTTCACCCCTCCACTTT; CDR3aa: CASSQADRESSPLHF
d_gene: TRBD1; v_gene: TRBV3-1/TRBV3-2; j_gene: TRBJ1-2; abundance: -; CDR3nt: TGTGCCAGCAGCATGGACAGGGGGCTGAATGGCTACACCTTC; CDR3aa: CASSMDRGLNGYTF
d_gene: -; v_gene: TRBV28; j_gene: TRBJ2-1; abundance: once; CDR3nt: TGTGCCAGCAGTTTGGAGCAGGGAAACCACAATGAGCAGTTCTTC; CDR3aa: CASSLEQGNHNEQFF
d_gene: -; v_gene: TRBV19; j_gene: TRBJ2-5; abundance: -; CDR3nt: TGTGCCAGTAGAAAGGGGGACCAAGAGACCCAGTACTTC; CDR3aa: CASRKGDQETQYF
d_gene: -; v_gene: TRBV6-5; j_gene: TRBJ1-5; abundance: -; CDR3nt: TGTGCCAGCAAGGAGAATCAGCCCCAGCATTTT; CDR3aa: CASKENQPQHF
d_gene: TRBD2; v_gene: TRBV27; j_gene: TRBJ2-3; abundance: few; CDR3nt: TGTGCCAGCAGGATGGAGCGGGGATTCACAGATACGCAGTATTTT; CDR3aa: CASRMERGFTDTQYF